The rows below give T cell receptor beta chains drawn from one sample of a study of identical twins. TCRdb analysed the 5' RACE reads with MiXCR anew, one entry per CDR3 protein. In the table there are 750,000 to 950,000 distinct CDR3 sequences, 9% to 15% of which are singletons. The same data also went into a second study, on yellow fever vaccine responses in identical twins.

The sample comprised PBMCs. These receptors were collected from a woman in her late teens or twenties in good health. Both conserved end residues are part of each CDR3. The D gene is left open where the match is weak. Not every row has a clone size; where given, it reads once, few, many or a size class.

d_call clone_size j_call v_call cdr3_nt cdr3_aa
TRBD1 few TRBJ1-5 TRBV19 TGTGCCAGTAGTGAAACCGGGACAGGGGTCAGCAATCAGCCCCAGCATTTT CASSETGTGVSNQPQHF
- few TRBJ2-7 TRBV7-3 TGTGCCAGCAGCTTGACCGATGACCATTACAGCTCCTACGAGCAGTACTTC CASSLTDDHYSSYEQYF
- - TRBJ1-6 TRBV15 TGTGCCACCAGCGAGGGGTACATCGATCGATCACCCCTCCACTTT CATSEGYIDRSPLHF
- - TRBJ2-7 TRBV7-8 TGTGCCAGCAGCTTGATTGAAACCTCCTACGAGCAGTACTTC CASSLIETSYEQYF
TRBD1 - TRBJ2-1 TRBV6-5 TGTGCCAGCAGTAACCTGGACAGGGTCTACAATGAGCAGTTCTTC CASSNLDRVYNEQFF
- - TRBJ2-6 TRBV5-1 TGCGCCAGCAGCTCGACACATTCTGGGGCCAACGTCCTGACTTTC CASSSTHSGANVLTF
- - TRBJ2-5 TRBV5-1 TGCGCCAGCAGCCTATCGCCCATGGGGACCCAGTACTTC CASSLSPMGTQYF
- - TRBJ2-7 TRBV3-1 TGTGCCAGCAGCCAAGGCAGGGTGGTGGACGAGCAGTACTTC CASSQGRVVDEQYF
TRBD1 few TRBJ2-1 TRBV11-3 TGTGCCAGCAGCAACCACCTGACAGGGGAGGACAATGAGCAGTTCTTC CASSNHLTGEDNEQFF
TRBD1 few TRBJ2-7 TRBV4-1 TGCGCCAGCAGCCAAGGGAGGGACAGGGTACCCTACGAGCAGTACTTC CASSQGRDRVPYEQYF
TRBD2 - TRBJ2-7 TRBV18 TGTGCCAGCTCACCCACTAGCGGGAGGGCCTTGTACGAGCAGTACTTC CASSPTSGRALYEQYF
- - TRBJ1-6 TRBV7-9 TGTGCCAGCAGCGCCGGGAACAGGGCTTCACCCCTCCACTTT CASSAGNRASPLHF
- - TRBJ2-1 TRBV20-1 TGCAGTGAGTTAGCGAGGAGAAATGAGCAGTTCTTC CSELARRNEQFF
- - TRBJ2-5 TRBV7-6 TGTGCCAGCAGCTTAGCGCAGGGGAGTGGTGAGACCCAGTACTTC CASSLAQGSGETQYF
TRBD2 many TRBJ2-5 TRBV4-1 TGCGCCAGCAGCCAAGATATAGCGGGGGGGCGGGATGAGACCCAGTACTTC CASSQDIAGGRDETQYF
- many TRBJ1-5 TRBV18 TGTGCCAGCAGCCCCCCCAATCAGCCCCAGCATTTT CASSPPNQPQHF
TRBD2 - TRBJ2-1 TRBV11-2 TGTGCCAGCAGCTTAGATAGTCTTTCACCGGGACTAGCGGGATTCGGTGAGCAGTTCTTC CASSLDSLSPGLAGFGEQFF
TRBD2 many TRBJ2-1 TRBV3-1 TGTGCCAGCAGCCAAGGACTAGCGGGGGGAAATGAGCAGTTCTTC CASSQGLAGGNEQFF
- few TRBJ2-2 TRBV18 TGTGCCAGCTCACCTGCAGGGACGAACACCGGGGAGCTGTTTTTT CASSPAGTNTGELFF
- few TRBJ2-5 TRBV3-1 TGTGCCAGCAGCCAAGGGACAGATAGGATGACCCAGTACTTC CASSQGTDRMTQYF
- few TRBJ2-7 TRBV6-1 TGTGCCAGCAGCCCCGGTAGTACGGGAGAGCAGTACTTC CASSPGSTGEQYF
TRBD1 - TRBJ1-2 TRBV10-3 TGTGCCATCAGTGACCGAGTGAACCGGGACAGGGACTATGGCTACACCTTC CAISDRVNRDRDYGYTF